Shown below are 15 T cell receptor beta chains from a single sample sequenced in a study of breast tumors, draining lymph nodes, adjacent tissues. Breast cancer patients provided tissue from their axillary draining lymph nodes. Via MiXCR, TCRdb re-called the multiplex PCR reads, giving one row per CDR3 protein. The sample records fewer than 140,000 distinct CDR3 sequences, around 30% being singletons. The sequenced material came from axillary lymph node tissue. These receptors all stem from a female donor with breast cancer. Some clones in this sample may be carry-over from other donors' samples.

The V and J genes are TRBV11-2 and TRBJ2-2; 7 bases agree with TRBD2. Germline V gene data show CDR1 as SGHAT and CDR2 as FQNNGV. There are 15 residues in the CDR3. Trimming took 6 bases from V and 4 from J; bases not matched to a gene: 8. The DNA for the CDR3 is TGTGCCAGCAGAACTGGCGGGGGATCCACCGGGGAGCTGTTTTTT. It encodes CASRTGGGSTGELFF.

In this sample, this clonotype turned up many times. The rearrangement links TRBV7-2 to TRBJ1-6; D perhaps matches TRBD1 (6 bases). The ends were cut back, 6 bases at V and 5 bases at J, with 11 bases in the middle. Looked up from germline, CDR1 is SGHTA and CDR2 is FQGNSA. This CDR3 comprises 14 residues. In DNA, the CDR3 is TGTGCCAGCAGGGTAAACAGGGATAATTCACCCCTCCACTTT. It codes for CASRVNRDNSPLHF.

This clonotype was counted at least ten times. The CDR3 is CASSWDKLSSYEQYF. CDR3 nucleotides: TGTGCCAGCAGTTGGGACAAACTGAGCTCCTACGAGCAGTACTTC. This sequence joins TRBV28 and TRBJ2-7; D perhaps matches TRBD1 (6 bases). The CDR3 totals 15 residues. The germline V and J ends were trimmed by 4 bases and 0 bases, with 13 bases remaining between them. Germline values: CDR1 MDHEN, CDR2 SYDVKM.

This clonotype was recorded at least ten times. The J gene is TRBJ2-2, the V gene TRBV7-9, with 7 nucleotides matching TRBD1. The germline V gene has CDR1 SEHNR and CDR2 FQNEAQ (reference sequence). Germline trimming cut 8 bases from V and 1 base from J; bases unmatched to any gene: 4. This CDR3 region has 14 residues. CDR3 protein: CASAQGVNTGELFF. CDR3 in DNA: TGTGCCAGCGCGCAGGGGGTGAACACCGGGGAGCTGTTTTTT.

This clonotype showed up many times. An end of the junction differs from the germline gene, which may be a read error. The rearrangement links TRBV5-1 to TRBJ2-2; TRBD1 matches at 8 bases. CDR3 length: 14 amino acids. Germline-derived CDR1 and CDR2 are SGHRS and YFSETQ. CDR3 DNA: TGCGCCAGCAGCTGGACAGGGCGGACCGAGGAGCTGTTTTTT. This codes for CASSWTGRTEELFF.

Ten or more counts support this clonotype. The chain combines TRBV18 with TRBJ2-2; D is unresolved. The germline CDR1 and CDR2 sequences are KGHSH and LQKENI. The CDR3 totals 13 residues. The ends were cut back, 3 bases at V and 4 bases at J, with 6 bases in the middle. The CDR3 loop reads CASSPVSTGELFF. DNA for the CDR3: TGTGCCAGCTCACCGGTCAGCACCGGGGAGCTGTTTTTT.

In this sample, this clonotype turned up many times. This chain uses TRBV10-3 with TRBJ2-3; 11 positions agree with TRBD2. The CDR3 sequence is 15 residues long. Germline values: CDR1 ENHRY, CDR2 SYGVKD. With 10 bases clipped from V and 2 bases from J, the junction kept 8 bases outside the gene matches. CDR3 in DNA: TGTGCCACGACTAGCGGGGTGTTGATCACAGATACGCAGTATTTT. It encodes CATTSGVLITDTQYF.

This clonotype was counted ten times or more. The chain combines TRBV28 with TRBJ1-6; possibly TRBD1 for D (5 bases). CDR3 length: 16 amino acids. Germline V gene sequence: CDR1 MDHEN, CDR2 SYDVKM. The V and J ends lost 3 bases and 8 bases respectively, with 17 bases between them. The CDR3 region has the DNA TGTGCCAGCAGTTTCTTCTGGCAGGGACGGGATTCACCCCTCCACTTT. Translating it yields CASSFFWQGRDSPLHF.

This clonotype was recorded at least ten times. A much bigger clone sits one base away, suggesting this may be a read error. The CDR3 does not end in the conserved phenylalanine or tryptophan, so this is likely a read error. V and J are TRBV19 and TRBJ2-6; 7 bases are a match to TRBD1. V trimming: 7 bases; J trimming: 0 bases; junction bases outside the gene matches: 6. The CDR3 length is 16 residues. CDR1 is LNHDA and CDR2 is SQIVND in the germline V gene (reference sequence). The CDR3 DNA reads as TGTGCCAGTAACGAGTACAGGGGCTCTGGGGCCAACGTCCTGACTTCC. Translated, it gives CASNEYRGSGANVLTS.

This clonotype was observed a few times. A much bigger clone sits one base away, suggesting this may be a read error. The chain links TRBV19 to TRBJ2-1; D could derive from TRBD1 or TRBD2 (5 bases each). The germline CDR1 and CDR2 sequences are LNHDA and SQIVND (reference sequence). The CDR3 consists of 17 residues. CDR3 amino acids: CASSSHTGTSGYNEQSF. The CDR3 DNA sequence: TGTGCCAGTAGTTCTCACACTGGGACGTCGGGGTACAATGAGCAGTCCTTC. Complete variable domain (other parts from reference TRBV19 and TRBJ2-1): DGGITQSPKYLFRKEGQNVTLSCEQNLNHDAMYWYRQDPGQGLRLIYYSQIVNDFQKGDIAEGYSVSREKKESFPLTVTSAQKNPTAFYLCASSSHTGTSGYNEQSFGPGTRLTVL.

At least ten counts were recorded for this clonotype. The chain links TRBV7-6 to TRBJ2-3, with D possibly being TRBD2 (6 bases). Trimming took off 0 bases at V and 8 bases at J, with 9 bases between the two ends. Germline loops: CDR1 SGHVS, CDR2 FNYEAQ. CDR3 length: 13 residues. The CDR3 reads CASSLARGSTQYF. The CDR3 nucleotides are TGTGCCAGCAGCTTAGCCCGGGGGAGTACGCAGTATTTT. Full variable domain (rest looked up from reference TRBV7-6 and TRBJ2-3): GAGVSQSPRYKVTKRGQDVALRCDPISGHVSLYWYRQALGQGPEFLTYFNYEAQQDKSGLPNDRFSAERPEGSISTLTIQRTEQRDSAMYRCASSLARGSTQYFGPGTRLTVL.

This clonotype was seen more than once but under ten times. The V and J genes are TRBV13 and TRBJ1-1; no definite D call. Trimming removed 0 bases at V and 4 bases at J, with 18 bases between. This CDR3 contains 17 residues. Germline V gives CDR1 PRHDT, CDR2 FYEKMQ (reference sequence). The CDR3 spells CASSLGRSGWRGTEAFF. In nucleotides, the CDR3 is TGTGCCAGCAGCTTAGGGCGTTCAGGTTGGAGAGGCACTGAAGCTTTCTTT.

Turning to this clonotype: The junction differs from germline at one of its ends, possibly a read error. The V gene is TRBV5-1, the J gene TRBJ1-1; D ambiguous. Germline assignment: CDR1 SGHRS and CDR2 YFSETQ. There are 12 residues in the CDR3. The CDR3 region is CASREGSTEALF. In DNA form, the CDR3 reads TGCGCCAGCAGGGAGGGATCCACTGAAGCTCTCTTT.

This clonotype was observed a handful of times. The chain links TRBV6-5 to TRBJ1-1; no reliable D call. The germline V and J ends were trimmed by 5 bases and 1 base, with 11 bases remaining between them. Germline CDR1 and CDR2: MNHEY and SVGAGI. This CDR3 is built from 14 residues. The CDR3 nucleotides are TGTGCCAGCAGTACCTCAGCAAAGAACACTGAAGCTTTCTTT. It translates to CASSTSAKNTEAFF.

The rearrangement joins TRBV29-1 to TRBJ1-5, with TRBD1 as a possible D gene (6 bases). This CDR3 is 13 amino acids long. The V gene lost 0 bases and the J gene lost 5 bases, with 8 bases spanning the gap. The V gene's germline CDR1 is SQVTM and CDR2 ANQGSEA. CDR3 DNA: TGCAGCGTTGAAGATAGGGGGGATCAGCCCCAGCATTTT. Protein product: CSVEDRGDQPQHF.